This TCR beta chain was recovered during a study of cytomegalovirus exposure and HLA in healthy donors (dated by TCRdb to the late 2010s). Turning to the overall study: In an earlier analysis of 587 of the donors, 250 to 350 Gb of sequence data and about 110 million unique TCR beta sequences from roughly 200 million T cells were reported. Among some 410 genotyped donors of the cohort, an average of approximately 200,000 unique TCR beta nucleotide sequences was sequenced per donor, of which about 18% were non-productive. A later genetic analysis took genome-wide SNP genotypes for about 60% of the roughly 670 donors and used that subset as a discovery cohort. Donor age, sex, ethnicity and CMV serostatus were compiled alongside the repertoire data. Every repertoire in the discovery cohort had been generated on one and the same sequencing platform. Of the roughly 400 genotyped donors, 81% fell in the genetic ancestry cluster associated with self-reported Caucasian donors. Rather than drawing on any new phenotypic data, the later analysis identified candidate immune exposures from TCR beta sequences and the way those sequences occurred across donors. A separate validation cohort of roughly 120 different subjects was used in addition to the 666-subject first cohort. HLA typing covered class I and class II loci at four-digit resolution. Because of strong linkage in the cohort, four to six DR-DQ haplotypes were treated as single units for association and clustering. An earlier analysis of around 580 of the donors used high-throughput TCR beta sequencing to judge whether each TCR beta V gene segment behaved as functional or pseudogenic. Using immunosequencing, the study profiled T cell repertoires from 640 or so subjects and related those repertoires to cytomegalovirus serostatus. In a later analysis, previously published TCR beta repertoires from about 640 donors were re-analyzed and high-resolution HLA genotyping was added so that TCR occurrence patterns could be studied. The number of donors typed differed by locus, with roughly 629-640 for A, B, C, DRB1 and DQB1, roughly 550 for DQA1, over 600 for DPA1, and over 400 for DPB1. High-throughput TCR immunosequencing, statistical association of individual TCRs with disease status, and machine learning were combined to predict cytomegalovirus infection status. The study was designed to test whether signatures of past pathogen exposure could be identified by cataloging public T cell receptors. An early release that covered fewer than 800 HLA-typed donors contained 300 to 350 gigabases of sequencing data and about 84 million unique TCR sequences.

What the authors observed across the whole study: Strong co-occurrence of HLA alleles, especially DR and DQ, made assigning TCR associations to individual alleles difficult. Because the 87-base-pair reads could not distinguish some IMGT-functional V segments, including TRBV6-2 and TRBV6-3, those segments were excluded. The study listed 164 TCR beta chains as associated with cytomegalovirus. A further reported finding was that TCR beta sequences accurately predicted the HLA-A and HLA-B alleles for most subjects in the first cohort. An association between a missense DCLRE1C variant and V-gene and J-gene trimming of TCR beta chains was found in a later genetic analysis and replicated in an independent cohort. The presence/absence analyses assumed that sequencing depth was roughly uniform across donors, and that assumption may not be true. In a later analysis, TCR association rates were found to vary across HLA loci, with the most associated TCRs seen for DRB1 alleles and the fewest for HLA-C alleles. The sequencing pipeline was judged likely to have produced a cluster of highly shared sequence variants as a technical artifact. Because counts were too low, roughly 16 rarely observed V segments, including chromosome 9 orphons, were excluded from the earlier analysis of 500 to 700 of the donors. It was suggested by the authors that the approach could potentially be generalized to other disease states and immunological phenotypes. In an earlier analysis of about 550 of the donors, most TCR beta V segments were observed in productive rearrangements about 87% or about 30% of the time, broadly matching IMGT annotations. Specific HLA alleles were associated with roughly 17,000 TCR beta sequences at a false discovery rate of 0.05 in a later analysis. In a later analysis, most CMV-associated TCR beta chains were found to appear HLA-restricted, with HLA associations seemingly driven largely by CMV exposure. In vitro tests confirmed that a few of the cytomegalovirus-associated TCR beta chains recognize cytomegalovirus antigens. In a later analysis, HLA-associated TCR beta chains showed more clonal expansion and lower generation probabilities than non-associated chains that were equally common. The cohort was sequenced for TCR beta chains only, and without alpha or paired-chain data the features that could be detected were limited. CMV serostatus was the only immune exposure information available for the cohort. In a later analysis, several top co-occurrence clusters were reported to appear linked to parvovirus B19, influenza, CMV and Epstein-Barr virus. Across donors, most TCR sequences were observed very rarely, whereas some public TCRs were present in many individuals. In a later genetic analysis, fewer N-insertions in productive TCRs were reported among donors in an Asian-associated ancestry cluster than the roughly 700-donor mean. Correlated functional status among segregating V segments might reflect linkage disequilibrium, but an unknown experimental factor could not be ruled out. Because HLA typing was unavailable for some donors at each locus, only the typed subset was used in association tests. The classifier was reported to diagnose cytomegalovirus status with high specificity and sensitivity in both the original and validation cohorts.

V is clipped by 5 bases and J by 4 bases, and the sequence between their germline boundaries is 11 bases long. Counted from cysteine to phenylalanine, this CDR3 has 14 amino acids. The CDR3 DNA has 42 bases and is translated from base 1. CDR1 is given as LNHNV and CDR2 as YYDKDF, both from the germline V gene (reference sequence). As concerns this clone: The antigen this receptor binds is unknown. No clone much larger than this one lies a single base away; base qualities are absent.

The cohort comprised around 690 healthy bone marrow donors. At the time of sampling, every cohort member was nominally healthy, though immune exposures that went unrecorded were likely present. The donor was CMV seropositive and belonged to the group of 250 to 350 seropositive cohort members. Every donor gave a peripheral blood sample, and the peripheral blood mononuclear cells from that sample were used for TCR beta sequencing. Genomic DNA extraction from the blood cell samples was performed with the Qiagen DNeasy Blood Extraction Kit. Receptor libraries were prepared by the immunoSEQ multiplex PCR assay. A mixture of 60 forward primers for TCR Vbeta segments and 13 reverse primers for TCR Jbeta segments was used in the multiplex PCR. The CDR3 region of rearranged TCR beta genes was amplified from genomic DNA by a multiplex PCR assay. The Illumina HiSeq System was used to sequence the amplified TCR beta libraries as 87-base-pair reads. The published analysis was carried out like this. A later analysis counted tens of millions of unique TCR beta chains across the 550 to 800 repertoires, and around 9.9 million of these chains were shared by at least two donors. Raw reads were error-corrected and collapsed into unique sequences with a nearest-neighbor algorithm that merged closely related sequences to remove PCR and sequencing errors. CDR3 sequences were aligned to IMGT reference sequences to assign V, D and J gene segments. For a sequence to be retained, at least a six-nucleotide match to both a V gene segment and a J gene segment was required. Rearrangements were classified as productive when the CDR3 lacked stop codons and remained in frame with V and J, and all other rearrangements were classified as non-productive. Following IMGT convention, CDR3 was defined as the stretch from the second conserved V-encoded cysteine to the conserved J-encoded phenylalanine. In an earlier analysis of approximately 590 of the donors, sequences lacking an unambiguous match to a single V gene segment were excluded. An earlier analysis of 500 to 700 of the donors classified V segments as functional when productive rearrangements were above 56.7% and as segregating when the standard deviation between donors was above 5%. A statistical classification framework was built to diagnose cytomegalovirus status from the catalog of TCR beta chain sequences. In a later analysis, V and J genes were assigned by comparing TCR nucleotide sequences against IMGT/GENE-DB human TR gene sequences. In a later analysis, CDR3 sequences and most-parsimonious VDJ recombination scenarios were assigned using the TCRdist pipeline. In a later analysis, each TCR beta chain was defined by its CDR3 amino acid sequence together with its V-gene family, and reads lacking a unique V-gene family were excluded. To address suspected cross-contamination and a sequencing artifact, a later analysis removed some 620 highly shared, low-generation-probability nucleotide sequences. In a later analysis, a clonal expansion index was calculated for each public chain from normalized within-repertoire ranks of inferred template counts. In a later analysis, generation probabilities were computed using a VDJ recombination model fitted to out-of-frame rearrangements, and the results were checked against IGoR. A later analysis scored TCR-TCR, TCR-HLA and TCR-CMV co-occurrence with hypergeometric tests, applying a repertoire-size bias correction to TCR pairs. In a later analysis, false discovery rates were estimated by permuting HLA or CMV assignments 20 times. In a later analysis, co-occurring TCRs were grouped with DBSCAN, and TCRdist sequence similarity was added when clustering was performed within HLA-allele-positive subsets. For co-occurrence clustering, repertoires with fewer than 30,000 or more than 120,000 public chains were excluded, along with roughly five repertoires with anomalous nucleotide sharing. TCRdb re-hosts the immuneACCESS table, in-frame sequences only. Its copies lack some clones; in the studies checked, an unresolved V gene accounts for under half of them, and the cause for the rest is not known. V and J calls and clone size are as listed in that table; D and trimming were resolved from the DNA. This sample gives 150,000 to 200,000 clones in total; 70% of them show up just once. The biggest ten clones account for 4.7% of the sample.

The V gene is TRBV15 and the J gene is TRBJ1-4, and possibly TRBD1, on 6 matching bases. Sequences were obtained from PBMCs. The clonotype comes from a man between 18 and 35 years old in good health and CMV-seropositive. The CDR3 region reads CATSLRTVNEKLFF. The nucleotides are TGTGCCACCAGCCTTCGGACAGTTAATGAAAAACTGTTTTTT.